This entry lists 19 T cell receptor beta chains sequenced from one sample in a study of CD8 T cells in Susac syndrome (dated by TCRdb to about 2019). Receptor libraries were prepared by the immunoSEQ multiplex PCR assay. RNA was extracted with the RNeasy kit and roughly 0.45 to 1 ug was reverse transcribed using random hexamers. TCRdb took the public reads, trimmed them with fastp at Q25, ran MiXCR for clone calling and kept in-frame beta chains. Duplicate CDR3 protein sequences are folded into a single record with the most common DNA and genes. The sample data list some 260,000 distinct CDR3 sequences, and 70% to 90% of these were observed just once. The ten largest clones capture approximately 0.12% of the sample. Input material: CD8+ T cells from PBMCs. All receptors come from a human donor with multiple sclerosis.

V and J are TRBV12-3 or TRBV12-4 and TRBJ2-2; TRBD2 matches at 11 bases. CDR3 length equals 17 residues. J gave up 0 bases and V 7 bases, and 7 bases lay outside the gene matches. The DNA of the CDR3 is TGTGCCAGCACACTAGCTAGCGGGAGGACGAACACCGGGGAGCTGTTTTTT. Protein product: CASTLASGRTNTGELFF.

This chain links TRBV6-5 with TRBJ2-2; D gene ambiguous. The CDR3 length is 15 residues. Trimming shortened V by 0 bases and J by 4 bases, and 9 bases separated the two germline ends. Per germline, CDR1 MNHEY and CDR2 SVGAGI. The CDR3 sequence is CASSYSGRATGELFF. The CDR3 coding sequence is TGTGCCAGCAGTTACTCGGGCCGGGCCACCGGGGAGCTGTTTTTT.

V usage is TRBV28 and J usage is TRBJ1-5, with no clear D. Looked up from germline, CDR1 is MDHEN and CDR2 is SYDVKM. This CDR3 has 14 residues. Trimming shortened V by 3 bases and J by 2 bases, and 8 bases separated the two germline ends. The CDR3 reads CASSLWQGNQPQHF. CDR3 nucleotide sequence: TGTGCCAGCAGTTTGTGGCAGGGCAATCAGCCCCAGCATTTT.

J is TRBJ1-2 and V is TRBV29-1; D ambiguous. The CDR3 contains 14 residues. V was shortened by 0 bases and J by 4 bases, with 12 bases between the two germline ends. Germline V CDR1 and CDR2: SQVTM, ANQGSEA. The CDR3 loop is CSVEDFSSSYGYTF. The CDR3 nucleotides are TGCAGCGTTGAAGATTTCAGTAGCTCCTATGGCTACACCTTC.

V is TRBV3-1 and J is TRBJ1-5, with D possibly TRBD1 on 5 matching bases. Trimming left V 3 bases short and J 5 bases short, with 5 bases between. In germline, CDR1 is LGHDT, CDR2 YNNKEL (reference sequence). CDR3 length: 12 amino acids. CDR3 in DNA: TGTGCCAGCAGCCAGGGGGATCAGCCCCAGCATTTT. Its translation: CASSQGDQPQHF.

This chain links TRBV6-5 with TRBJ2-7, with D perhaps given as TRBD1 or TRBD2 (5 bases each). The CDR3 consists of 15 residues. Between the trimmed V and J ends, which lost 4 bases and 2 bases, there was a span of 15 bases. Germline values: CDR1 MNHEY, CDR2 SVGAGI. CDR3: CASSFSWDGAYEQYF. The CDR3 DNA follows: TGTGCCAGCAGTTTCTCCTGGGACGGAGCCTACGAGCAGTACTTC.

V gene TRBV7-3 combines with J gene TRBJ2-2; D may be TRBD2 (5 bases). Per the germline V gene, CDR1 is SGHTA and CDR2 is FQGTGA. Trimming stripped 5 bases from V and 2 bases from J, with 9 bases between. The CDR3 contains 14 residues. The CDR3 sequence: CASSPLGNTGELFF. CDR3 coding DNA: TGTGCCAGCAGCCCACTAGGCAACACCGGGGAGCTGTTTTTT.

In its sample, this clonotype was seen a few times. The rearrangement links TRBV27 to TRBJ2-7; D call uncertain. V was trimmed by 1 base and J by 2 bases, leaving 6 bases between them. Germline CDR1 reads MNHEY; CDR2 reads SMNVEV (reference sequence). This CDR3 comprises 13 residues. The CDR3 is CASSLYRTYEQYF. CDR3 in DNA: TGTGCCAGCAGTTTATACCGAACCTACGAGCAGTACTTC.

The chain carries TRBV12-3 or TRBV12-4 and TRBJ2-4; D may be TRBD1 (5 bases). The CDR3 consists of 16 residues. V was trimmed by 8 bases and J by 0 bases, leaving 17 bases between them. Here the CDR3 DNA reads TGTGCCAGCGGACCACAGGTTTCACTAGCCAAAAACATTCAGTACTTC. The encoded protein is CASGPQVSLAKNIQYF.

About this clonotype: The junction departs from germline at one end; a sequencing error may be responsible. V gene TRBV27 combines with J gene TRBJ1-1; tentative D call: TRBD1 (5 bases). The CDR3 consists of 14 residues. Germline V gene data show CDR1 as MNHEY and CDR2 as SMNVEV (reference sequence). The CDR3: CASSLAGMNTEVFF. The CDR3 bases are TGTGCCAGCAGTTTAGCAGGGATGAACACTGAAGTTTTCTTT.

This chain joins TRBV29-1 and TRBJ1-5, with D tentatively TRBD1 (5 bases). The V end lost 4 bases, the J end lost 2 bases, and 18 bases lay between the germline ends. There are 16 residues in the CDR3. Looked up from germline, CDR1 is SQVTM and CDR2 is ANQGSEA. For the CDR3, the DNA is TGCAGCGTTGGTGAACCCCGGGGGGTTGGCAATCAGCCCCAGCATTTT. Translating gives CSVGEPRGVGNQPQHF.

The rearrangement joins TRBV27 to TRBJ2-7; 7 nucleotides line up with TRBD1. From germline, CDR1 is MNHEY and CDR2 SMNVEV (reference sequence). The CDR3 length is 16 residues. The V segment lost 0 bases and the J segment 2 bases; nucleotides outside the gene matches: 7. CDR3 amino acids: CASSLSAGTVPYEQYF. In DNA, the CDR3 is TGTGCCAGCAGTTTATCCGCAGGGACAGTTCCCTACGAGCAGTACTTC.

CDR3 nucleotide sequence: TGTGCCAGCAGCAACCGGGGGCTAGCTCCCGGGAATGAGCAGTTCTTC. Translation gives CASSNRGLAPGNEQFF. J is TRBJ2-1 and V is TRBV2, with D perhaps assigned TRBD1 or TRBD2 (6 bases each). V gave up 6 bases and J gave up 7 bases, with 22 bases separating them. The germline V gene has CDR1 SNHLY and CDR2 FYNNEI. This CDR3 comprises 16 residues.

This sequence joins TRBV7-2 and TRBJ2-1; D unclear. Germline CDR1 is SGHTA and CDR2 is FQGNSA. This CDR3 region has 11 residues. The V and J ends lost 6 bases and 8 bases respectively, with 8 bases between them. The CDR3 loop is CASSPAYEQFF. The CDR3 region has the DNA TGTGCCAGCAGTCCGGCGTATGAGCAGTTCTTC.

The chain recombines TRBV29-1 with TRBJ2-7; D is tentatively TRBD1 or TRBD2 (5 bases each). The CDR3 length is 13 residues. Trimming took 4 bases from V and 1 from J, leaving 11 bases between them. The germline V gene encodes CDR1 SQVTM and CDR2 ANQGSEA. The chain's CDR3 is CSVGDGGSYEQYF. The CDR3 DNA follows: TGCAGCGTTGGGGACGGCGGGTCCTACGAGCAGTACTTC.

The genes are TRBV7-8 and TRBJ2-3; weak D call: TRBD2 (5 bases). The ends were cut back, 6 bases at V and 3 bases at J, with 22 bases in the middle. The CDR3 sequence is 17 residues long. The germline gives CDR1 SGHVS, CDR2 FQNEAQ. The CDR3 nucleotides are TGTGCCAGCAGGGAACTAGTGGGAGAGGAGTCAACAGATACGCAGTATTTT. Protein sequence: CASRELVGEESTDTQYF. Supplemented by reference TRBV7-8 and TRBJ2-3, the full variable domain reads GAGVSQSPRYKVAKRGQDVALRCDPISGHVSLFWYQQALGQGPEFLTYFQNEAQLDKSGLPSDRFFAERPEGSVSTLKIQRTQQEDSAVYLCASRELVGEESTDTQYFGPGTRLTVL.

This chain's CDR3 is CAWSVVTDLRYGYTF. The CDR3 DNA reads TGTGCCTGGAGTGTAGTAACCGACCTTCGCTATGGCTACACCTTC. J is TRBJ1-2 and V is TRBV30; D not certain. The CDR3 is 15 amino acids. V gave up 0 bases and J gave up 4 bases, with 15 bases separating them. Germline V gene data show CDR1 as GTSNPN and CDR2 as SVGIG (reference sequence).

The chain couples TRBV29-1 to TRBJ1-2; D remains ambiguous. Trimming took 2 bases from V and 8 from J, leaving 12 bases between them. Germline CDR1 SQVTM, CDR2 ANQGSEA. This CDR3 spans 12 amino acids. CDR3 region: CSVERLLRGYTF. The CDR3 bases are TGCAGCGTTGAACGCCTTTTAAGGGGCTACACCTTC.

The chain is built from TRBV2 and TRBJ2-1, with TRBD1 matching over 7 bases. Per the germline V gene, CDR1 is SNHLY and CDR2 is FYNNEI. Germline trimming cut 7 bases from V and 2 bases from J; bases unmatched to any gene: 5. The CDR3 has 14 amino acids. The CDR3: CASTLTGPYNEQFF. The CDR3 DNA reads TGTGCCAGCACTCTGACAGGGCCCTACAATGAGCAGTTCTTC.